The 10 T cell receptor beta chains below were found in one sample sequenced in a study of T cell clusters in autoimmune cytopenias. TRB amplification used around 0.25 ug of peripheral blood genomic DNA. Multiplex touch-down PCR amplified TRB using TRB-A and TRB-B pools in one tube. Reanalyzing the multiplex PCR reads, TCRdb keeps one entry per CDR3 protein, without DNA. Its listing shows 8,000 or so distinct CDR3 sequences. Input material: peripheral blood. The source of these receptors is a human donor with an autoimmune cytopenia or autoimmune hepatitis (not recorded which).

The rearrangement uses TRBV29-1 and TRBJ1-5; lacking DNA, the TRBD1 call made by TCRdb goes unchecked. Germline V gene data show CDR1 as SQVTM and CDR2 as ANQGSEA. This CDR3 comprises 13 residues. The CDR3 is CSAQTGSNQPQHF.

This rearrangement joins TRBV19 to TRBJ1-5; the D call from TCRdb, TRBD1, cannot be confirmed without DNA. Germline V lookup: CDR1 LNHDA, CDR2 SQIVND (reference sequence). CDR3 size: 15 residues. This CDR3 is CASSRGIGQGQPQHF.

V usage is TRBV20-1 and J usage is TRBJ1-2. Germline CDR1 DFQATT, CDR2 SNEGSKA (reference sequence). The CDR3 has 14 residues. CDR3 protein: CSARDVRPIYGYTF.

This sequence joins TRBV6-4 and TRBJ2-3. This CDR3 is built from 15 residues. Germline CDR1 reads MRHNA; CDR2 reads SNTAGT. The CDR3: CASSLTSSSTDTQYF.

According to its frequency, this clonotype is medium-sized. The chain employs TRBV19 and TRBJ1-5. CDR1 and CDR2 (germline): LNHDA, SQIVND (reference sequence). The CDR3 contains 15 residues. CDR3 sequence reads: CASSDTPQSRQPQHF.

This chain connects TRBV12-3 or TRBV12-4 to TRBJ1-3. This CDR3 comprises 15 residues. CDR3 loop: CASSYGGLSGNTINF.

This rearrangement joins TRBV18 to TRBJ2-1; TCRdb picks TRBD2, but there is no DNA to check that call. The CDR3 spans 15 residues. Germline V gives CDR1 KGHSH, CDR2 LQKENI. CDR3 amino acids: CASESRGSGYNEQFF.

The chain is built from TRBV10-3 and TRBJ2-6; the TRBD1 assignment by TCRdb is unverifiable without DNA. Germline loops: CDR1 ENHRY, CDR2 SYGVKD. The CDR3 totals 16 residues. CDR3 in amino acids: CAITEQGVAGANVLTF.

V and J are TRBV28 and TRBJ2-3. Looked up from germline, CDR1 is MDHEN and CDR2 is SYDVKM. The CDR3 runs to 17 residues. CDR3 protein: CASSWDPKTSSTDTQYF.

This chain's CDR3 is CASSLGSGGHLETQYF. V gene TRBV27 combines with J gene TRBJ2-5; the TCRdb D gene call, TRBD2, has no DNA to confirm it. The CDR3 is made up of 16 amino acids. From germline, CDR1 is MNHEY and CDR2 SMNVEV (reference sequence).